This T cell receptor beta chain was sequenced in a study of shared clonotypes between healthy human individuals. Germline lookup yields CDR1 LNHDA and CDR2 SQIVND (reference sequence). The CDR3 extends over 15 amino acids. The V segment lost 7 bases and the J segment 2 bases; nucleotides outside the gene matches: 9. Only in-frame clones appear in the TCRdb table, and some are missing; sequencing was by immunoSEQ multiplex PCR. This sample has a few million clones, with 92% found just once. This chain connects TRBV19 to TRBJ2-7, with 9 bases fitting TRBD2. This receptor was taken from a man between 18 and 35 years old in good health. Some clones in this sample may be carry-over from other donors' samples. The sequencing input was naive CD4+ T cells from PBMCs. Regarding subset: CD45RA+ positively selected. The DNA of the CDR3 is TGTGCCAGTACCAATTGGGCGGGAGGGCCCTACGAGCAGTACTTC. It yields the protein CASTNWAGGPYEQYF.